The subject of this entry is one T cell receptor beta chain. V lost 2 bases, J lost 7 bases, and 16 bases stayed unmatched. The length of the CDR3 is 17 residues. Germline V gives CDR1 LGHNA, CDR2 YNFKEQ. Naive, central memory, regulatory and stem cell-like memory cells within the CD4+ compartment were sorted using CD45RO/CCR7/CD25/CD127/CD95/CD27. Every isolated RNA sample was fully reverse transcribed, so sequencing captured expressed TCRB transcripts. Samples of naive, central memory and regulatory T cells yielded a mean of approximately 3.9 million reads. Libraries were prepared by immunoSEQ multiplex PCR; TCRdb keeps only in-frame clonotypes and omits some of them. This sample has under 400,000 clones, with roughly 21% found just once. The data were taken from a study of beta chain features in type 1 diabetes.

V and J are TRBV4-2 and TRBJ2-5, with TRBD2 matching over 7 bases. Sequencing was done on a sample of naive CD4+ T cells from blood. The TCR comes from a woman under 30 in good health. This CDR3 is CASSQQGSGWSERTQYF. The CDR3 DNA reads TGTGCCAGCAGCCAACAAGGTAGCGGGTGGAGCGAAAGGACCCAGTACTTC.